This T cell receptor beta chain was retrieved from a study of blood T cell repertoires in COVID-19. This CDR3 has 14 residues. The germline CDR1 and CDR2 sequences are MNHEY and SMNVEV (reference sequence). Trimming left V 3 bases short and J 4 bases short, with 13 bases between. Individuals drawn from some 25 US areas were roughly 18 to 100 years old. Someone with COVID-19 had been met by exposed participants within 2 weeks before study entry. Here immunoSEQ multiplex PCR was the method, and the copy in TCRdb shows in-frame clones only, minus some. The sample holds 150,000 or so clones, 87% seen once.

The V and J genes are TRBV27 and TRBJ2-7; weak D call: TRBD2 (6 bases). The sequence came from a woman between 35 and 50 years old who had been exposed to COVID-19. The sample was PBMCs or T cells enriched from blood (not recorded which). This CDR3 reads CASSFYGSGYEQYF. The CDR3 DNA is TGTGCCAGCAGTTTTTACGGGAGTGGGTACGAGCAGTACTTC.